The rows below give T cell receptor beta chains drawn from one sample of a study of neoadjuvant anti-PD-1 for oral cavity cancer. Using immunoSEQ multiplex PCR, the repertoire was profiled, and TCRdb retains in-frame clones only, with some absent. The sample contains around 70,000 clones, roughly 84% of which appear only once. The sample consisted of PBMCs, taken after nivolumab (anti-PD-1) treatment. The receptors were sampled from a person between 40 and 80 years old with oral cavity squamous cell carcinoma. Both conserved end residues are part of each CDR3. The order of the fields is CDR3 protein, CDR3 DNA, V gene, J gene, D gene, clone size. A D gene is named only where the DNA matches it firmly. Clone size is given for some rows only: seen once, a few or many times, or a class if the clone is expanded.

CASNTGQNNEQFF	TGTGCCAGCAACACCGGACAGAACAATGAGCAGTTCTTC	TRBV6-1	TRBJ2-1	-	once
CASSLSPGNSYEQYF	TGTGCCAGCAGTTTATCGCCAGGAAACTCCTACGAGCAGTACTTC	TRBV27	TRBJ2-7	-	-
CAWSVQGQEAFF	TGTGCCTGGAGTGTACAGGGACAGGAAGCTTTCTTT	TRBV30	TRBJ1-1	TRBD1	-
CASSTPYEQYF	TGTGCCAGCAGTACCCCCTACGAGCAGTACTTC	TRBV27	TRBJ2-7	-	many
CASSQASMNTEAFF	TGTGCCAGCTCACAGGCGTCAATGAACACTGAAGCTTTCTTT	TRBV2	TRBJ1-1	-	few
CASSLTGGAEAFF	TGTGCCAGCAGCTTGACAGGGGGGGCTGAAGCTTTCTTT	TRBV7-8	TRBJ1-1	TRBD1	-
CGGTGSVMNTEAFF	TGCGGGGGGACAGGGTCCGTCATGAACACTGAAGCTTTCTTT	TRBV29-1	TRBJ1-1	TRBD1	-
CASRAGTDTQYF	TGCGCCAGCAGAGCGGGCACAGATACGCAGTATTTT	TRBV5-1	TRBJ2-3	-	-
CASSWGAGLNTEAFF	TGTGCCAGCAGCTGGGGAGCTGGGCTGAACACTGAAGCTTTCTTT	TRBV5-6	TRBJ1-1	-	-
CASSLSTGTGTERSSYEQYF	TGCGCCAGCAGCTTAAGTACCGGGACAGGGACCGAAAGGAGCTCCTACGAGCAGTACTTC	TRBV5-1	TRBJ2-7	TRBD1	-
CASSSTGLLGGEAFF	TGTGCCAGCAGTAGTACGGGACTCCTAGGTGGTGAAGCTTTCTTT	TRBV6-5	TRBJ1-1	-	-
CASLPFPGNTEAFF	TGTGCCAGCCTTCCATTCCCGGGGAACACTGAAGCTTTCTTT	TRBV11-2	TRBJ1-1	-	-
CAWSVLAGDTQYF	TGTGCCTGGAGTGTACTAGCGGGAGATACGCAGTATTTT	TRBV30	TRBJ2-3	TRBD2	-
CASSFAGDTQYF	TGTGCCAGCAGCTTCGCAGGGGATACGCAGTATTTT	TRBV7-6	TRBJ2-3	-	-
CASSQQGARRFGGELFF	TGTGCCAGCAGCCAACAGGGGGCGCGGAGGTTCGGCGGGGAGCTGTTTTTT	TRBV14	TRBJ2-2	TRBD1	once
CATSPSGSPYEQYF	TGTGCCACCAGTCCGAGCGGGAGCCCCTACGAGCAGTACTTC	TRBV15	TRBJ2-7	TRBD2	-
CASSLGGSGNTIYF	TGTGCCAGCAGCCTAGGGGGAAGTGGAAACACCATATATTTT	TRBV25-1	TRBJ1-3	-	-
CASSGTDWYQETQYF	TGTGCCAGCAGCGGGACAGACTGGTACCAAGAGACCCAGTACTTC	TRBV9	TRBJ2-5	-	few
CASSLGSFSNYGYTF	TGTGCCAGCAGTTTAGGCAGTTTCTCTAACTATGGCTACACCTTC	TRBV28	TRBJ1-2	-	-
CAISERGGVSDTQYF	TGTGCCATCAGTGAGCGGGGGGGAGTCTCAGATACGCAGTATTTT	TRBV10-3	TRBJ2-3	TRBD2	-
CASSLEGNEQFF	TGTGCCAGCAGCCTCGAGGGCAATGAGCAGTTCTTC	TRBV11-3	TRBJ2-1	-	-
CASSDKTGELFF	TGTGCCAGCAGTGATAAGACCGGGGAGCTGTTTTTT	TRBV2	TRBJ2-2	-	-
CASSQDALLGDEQFF	TGTGCCAGCAGCCAAGATGCGCTACTAGGGGATGAGCAGTTCTTC	TRBV14	TRBJ2-1	-	-
CASSLEVAGGLEQYF	TGTGCCAGCAGCTTGGAGGTAGCGGGAGGGCTCGAGCAGTACTTC	TRBV5-4	TRBJ2-7	TRBD2	-
CASRDHRGTYEQYF	TGTGCCAGCAGGGACCACAGGGGAACCTACGAGCAGTACTTC	TRBV6-5	TRBJ2-7	TRBD1	-
CAWSLAGNTEAFF	TGTGCCTGGAGTCTCGCAGGGAACACTGAAGCTTTCTTT	TRBV30	TRBJ1-1	-	once
CASSVDLTYGYTF	TGTGCCAGCAGCGTAGATCTGACCTATGGCTACACCTTC	TRBV9	TRBJ1-2	-	once
CASSFGTTHNEQFF	TGCGCCAGCAGCTTCGGGACTACTCACAATGAGCAGTTCTTC	TRBV5-1	TRBJ2-1	TRBD2	-
CASSPDFSGVSYNEQFF	TGTGCCAGCAGTCCCGACTTTTCAGGGGTCTCCTACAATGAGCAGTTCTTC	TRBV25-1	TRBJ2-1	-	once